This T cell receptor (beta chain) was observed in a study of early T cells in non-severe SARS-CoV-2 infection. Individually, cDNA molecules had unique molecular identifiers attached to them. TCRdb re-derived calls from the 5' RACE reads in MiXCR, one entry per CDR3 protein. The sample has around 30,000 distinct CDR3 sequences; 6% to 7% are singletons. The sequence was collected from an adult who was a healthcare worker with PCR-confirmed SARS-CoV-2 infection or an uninfected control (not recorded which). Material: whole blood.

The CDR3 DNA reads as TGCAGTGCTAGAGGAGGCCGGGACAGGGAATCGGGACTAGACCACGAGCAGTACTTC. Translated, it gives CSARGGRDRESGLDHEQYF. The chain combines TRBV20-1 with TRBJ2-7, with a possible D match to TRBD1 (9 bases). The germline V and J ends were trimmed by 1 base and 5 bases, with 30 bases remaining between them. This CDR3 is 19 amino acids long. Germline V gene sequence: CDR1 DFQATT, CDR2 SNEGSKA (reference sequence).